This record looks at one T cell receptor beta chain sequence and its context. Its antigen specificity is not known. Base qualities are not at hand, and no much larger clone is one base apart. TCR alpha and beta CDR3 regions were amplified with the iRepertoire nested amplicon-rescue multiplex PCR (arm-PCR) platform from RNA. For one-step reverse transcription and amplification, roughly 90-450 ng of tissue mRNA or PBMC total RNA was used as input. Following bead purification, Illumina adapters were added by a secondary multiplex PCR, and the libraries were gel-purified between 200 and 400 bp. The libraries contained internal 6-nucleotide barcodes that were used for demultiplexing. Libraries were sequenced on an Illumina MiSeq with 2x220 or 2x250 nucleotide paired-end reads. The authors processed their data as follows. Paired reads were merged with FLASH 1.2.11 and aligned to the GRCh37 human genome with BWA-MEM before extracting TRA and TRB reads. For V and J assignment, an IMGT-derived reference of cassette sequences and CDR3 motifs that included pseudogenes was used. Three-frame translation of reads was performed, and productive CDR3s were defined as those with a C...FGXG motif and no stop codons. A clonotype was defined as a unique combination of a V-J cassette pair and a CDR3 amino acid sequence. Reads were filtered by Hamming distance, thresholded by each sample's sequence error rate in mapped regions. In TCRdb, the public reads were trimmed at Q25 with fastp and aligned with MiXCR, with productive beta chains retained. CDR3 protein sequences are deduplicated, and each keeps its most common genes and DNA. TCRdb assigned the V and J calls; the authors' analysis was not used. The sample table records around 120,000 distinct CDR3 sequences; around a quarter of these occur just once. Of the sample, around a quarter falls within the top ten clones.

The sample belongs to a study of glioma-infiltrating T cells listed by TCRdb under 2016. Context from the whole study: The study sequenced TCR alpha- and beta-chain repertoires from glioma tissue, from non-neoplastic brain tissue and from matched peripheral blood mononuclear cells. Three low-grade glioma patients, roughly 8 primary glioblastoma patients and three non-glioma patients contributing non-neoplastic brain tissue were included in the paired cohort. Each tissue-infiltrating repertoire was compared with the same patient's peripheral blood repertoire to measure divergence between tissue and blood T-cell populations.

Beyond this particular receptor, the publication reports: Very few CDR3 sequences were found to be shared between tissue and blood, and this scarcity was attributed to high CDR3 diversity and limited sampling. VJ-independent divergence between tissue and blood was found to be below expectation in non-neoplastic patients but above expectation in all gliomas, particularly low-grade gliomas. Group comparisons rested on small numbers: three non-neoplastic, three low-grade glioma and 7 or 8 glioblastoma patients.

CDR3 length: 14 amino acids, cysteine to phenylalanine. The kept DNA is CDR3 alone, 42 bases in frame from the first base. Clipping removes 4 bases from V and 7 bases from J, with 7 as the unmatched junction base count. Reading the germline V gene gives CDR1 SQVTM and CDR2 ANQGSEA. This clonotype was obtained from a human donor with low-grade glioma or glioblastoma, undergoing nonglioma brain surgery, or in good health (not recorded which). The chain links TRBV29-1 with TRBJ1-5, with 10 bases matching TRBD1. The material sequenced was glioma tissue, nonneoplastic brain tissue, or PBMCs (not recorded which). The DNA reads as follows: TGCAGCGTTGCGACAGGGGGCTCTCAACAGCCCCAGCATTTT. Its translation is CSVATGGSQQPQHF.